Listed below are T cell receptor beta chains from one sample, sequenced in a study of T cells in Graves' hyperthyroidism and ophthalmopathy. Each CDR3 protein is one row after TCRdb ran MiXCR on the multiplex PCR reads. The table records around 300,000 distinct CDR3 sequences, around 14% of them present only once. The sample consisted of blood. The receptors here all came from a woman in her twenties or thirties with Graves' hyperthyroidism. The CDR3 runs from the conserved cysteine through the conserved F or W. A D gene is named only where the DNA matches it firmly. The size field is filled for only some rows; it gives once, few, many or a size class.

len	v_gene	d_gene	abundance	j_gene	CDR3aa	CDR3nt
15	TRBV7-2	TRBD2	.	TRBJ2-5	CASSLGSGGPETQYF	TGTGCCAGCAGCTTAGGGTCGGGAGGGCCGGAGACCCAGTACTTC
17	TRBV11-2	.	many	TRBJ2-1	CASSLGGNLGSYNEQFF	TGTGCCAGCAGCTTAGGGGGAAACTTGGGCTCCTACAATGAGCAGTTCTTC
13	TRBV28	.	many	TRBJ1-5	CASAKLSNQPQHF	TGTGCCAGCGCTAAACTTAGCAATCAGCCCCAGCATTTT
12	TRBV6-2/TRBV6-3	TRBD1	.	TRBJ1-5	CASSYGQGSQHF	TGTGCCAGCAGTTACGGACAGGGGAGCCAGCATTTT
15	TRBV15	.	.	TRBJ1-4	CATSRSGVANEKLFF	TGTGCCACCAGCAGGTCGGGAGTGGCTAATGAAAAACTGTTTTTT
14	TRBV7-9	TRBD1	.	TRBJ1-6	CASSLGGQGAALHF	TGTGCCAGCAGCTTAGGCGGACAGGGGGCCGCCCTCCACTTT
15	TRBV20-1	TRBD2	.	TRBJ2-1	CSAPELAGDYNEQFF	TGCAGTGCTCCGGAGCTAGCGGGGGACTACAATGAGCAGTTCTTC
14	TRBV20-1	.	many	TRBJ1-1	CSARDFGANTEAFF	TGCAGTGCTAGAGATTTCGGGGCGAACACTGAAGCTTTCTTT
15	TRBV6-1	.	many	TRBJ2-5	CASSELSSYQETQYF	TGTGCCAGCAGTGAATTGAGTAGCTACCAAGAGACCCAGTACTTC
15	TRBV7-2	.	many	TRBJ1-1	CASSLGVMQVEEAFF	TGTGCCAGCAGCTTAGGGGTTATGCAGGTCGAAGAAGCTTTCTTT
13	TRBV11-2	.	many	TRBJ1-1	CASSLGVRTEAFF	TGTGCCAGCAGCTTGGGGGTGCGGACTGAAGCTTTCTTT
11	TRBV6-1	.	few	TRBJ1-5	CASSVNQPQHF	TGTGCCAGCAGCGTTAATCAGCCCCAGCATTTT
13	TRBV12-3/TRBV12-4	.	.	TRBJ1-2	CASTAMGGVGYTF	TGTGCCAGCACCGCTATGGGGGGCGTCGGCTACACCTTC
15	TRBV6-2/TRBV6-3	.	.	TRBJ2-7	CASSPLLGSVYEQYF	TGTGCCAGCAGCCCCCTTCTAGGCTCGGTATACGAGCAGTACTTC
13	TRBV12-3/TRBV12-4	.	many	TRBJ2-1	CASSRDAYNEQFF	TGTGCCAGCAGTCGGGATGCCTACAATGAGCAGTTCTTC
14	TRBV6-1	.	many	TRBJ2-6	CASSRFSGANVLTF	TGTGCCAGCAGTCGGTTCTCTGGGGCCAACGTCCTGACTTTC
15	TRBV2	.	many	TRBJ2-5	CASSEIRAAQETQYF	TGTGCCAGCAGTGAAATTCGGGCAGCACAAGAGACCCAGTACTTC
12	TRBV20-1	.	few	TRBJ1-1	CSASSGVLAAFF	TGCAGTGCTAGTAGCGGGGTGCTCGCGGCTTTCTTT
13	TRBV7-2	.	many	TRBJ1-5	CASSAGRDQPQHF	TGTGCCAGCAGCGCCGGTCGGGATCAGCCCCAGCATTTT
15	TRBV28	TRBD2	many	TRBJ2-1	CASSLWTRVDNEQFF	TGTGCCAGCAGCTTATGGACTAGAGTAGACAATGAGCAGTTCTTC
12	TRBV5-1	.	once	TRBJ2-4	CASSPNTNIQYF	TGCGCCAGCAGCCCCAACACAAACATTCAGTACTTC
13	TRBV7-2	.	many	TRBJ2-5	CASSQGVRETQYF	TGTGCCAGCAGCCAAGGGGTTCGCGAGACCCAGTACTTC
12	TRBV27	.	few	TRBJ2-1	CASTGSLNEQFF	TGTGCCAGCACGGGGAGCTTGAATGAGCAGTTCTTC
15	TRBV2	.	many	TRBJ2-5	CASSPPSGGGETQYF	TGTGCCAGCAGTCCGCCATCGGGGGGCGGGGAGACCCAGTACTTC
15	TRBV2	.	many	TRBJ2-3	CASRARASSTDTQYF	TGTGCCAGCAGAGCCAGGGCTTCTAGCACAGATACGCAGTATTTT
17	TRBV6-6	.	many	TRBJ1-5	CASSYSKGRDSNQPQHF	TGTGCCAGCAGTTACTCGAAGGGCAGGGATAGCAATCAGCCCCAGCATTTT
15	TRBV28	TRBD2	many	TRBJ2-1	CASSLAGGPANEQFF	TGTGCCAGCAGTCTAGCGGGAGGGCCAGCGAATGAGCAGTTCTTC
13	TRBV20-1	.	.	TRBJ2-7	CSVHGSYPYEQYF	TGCAGTGTGCACGGGAGTTACCCCTACGAGCAGTACTTC